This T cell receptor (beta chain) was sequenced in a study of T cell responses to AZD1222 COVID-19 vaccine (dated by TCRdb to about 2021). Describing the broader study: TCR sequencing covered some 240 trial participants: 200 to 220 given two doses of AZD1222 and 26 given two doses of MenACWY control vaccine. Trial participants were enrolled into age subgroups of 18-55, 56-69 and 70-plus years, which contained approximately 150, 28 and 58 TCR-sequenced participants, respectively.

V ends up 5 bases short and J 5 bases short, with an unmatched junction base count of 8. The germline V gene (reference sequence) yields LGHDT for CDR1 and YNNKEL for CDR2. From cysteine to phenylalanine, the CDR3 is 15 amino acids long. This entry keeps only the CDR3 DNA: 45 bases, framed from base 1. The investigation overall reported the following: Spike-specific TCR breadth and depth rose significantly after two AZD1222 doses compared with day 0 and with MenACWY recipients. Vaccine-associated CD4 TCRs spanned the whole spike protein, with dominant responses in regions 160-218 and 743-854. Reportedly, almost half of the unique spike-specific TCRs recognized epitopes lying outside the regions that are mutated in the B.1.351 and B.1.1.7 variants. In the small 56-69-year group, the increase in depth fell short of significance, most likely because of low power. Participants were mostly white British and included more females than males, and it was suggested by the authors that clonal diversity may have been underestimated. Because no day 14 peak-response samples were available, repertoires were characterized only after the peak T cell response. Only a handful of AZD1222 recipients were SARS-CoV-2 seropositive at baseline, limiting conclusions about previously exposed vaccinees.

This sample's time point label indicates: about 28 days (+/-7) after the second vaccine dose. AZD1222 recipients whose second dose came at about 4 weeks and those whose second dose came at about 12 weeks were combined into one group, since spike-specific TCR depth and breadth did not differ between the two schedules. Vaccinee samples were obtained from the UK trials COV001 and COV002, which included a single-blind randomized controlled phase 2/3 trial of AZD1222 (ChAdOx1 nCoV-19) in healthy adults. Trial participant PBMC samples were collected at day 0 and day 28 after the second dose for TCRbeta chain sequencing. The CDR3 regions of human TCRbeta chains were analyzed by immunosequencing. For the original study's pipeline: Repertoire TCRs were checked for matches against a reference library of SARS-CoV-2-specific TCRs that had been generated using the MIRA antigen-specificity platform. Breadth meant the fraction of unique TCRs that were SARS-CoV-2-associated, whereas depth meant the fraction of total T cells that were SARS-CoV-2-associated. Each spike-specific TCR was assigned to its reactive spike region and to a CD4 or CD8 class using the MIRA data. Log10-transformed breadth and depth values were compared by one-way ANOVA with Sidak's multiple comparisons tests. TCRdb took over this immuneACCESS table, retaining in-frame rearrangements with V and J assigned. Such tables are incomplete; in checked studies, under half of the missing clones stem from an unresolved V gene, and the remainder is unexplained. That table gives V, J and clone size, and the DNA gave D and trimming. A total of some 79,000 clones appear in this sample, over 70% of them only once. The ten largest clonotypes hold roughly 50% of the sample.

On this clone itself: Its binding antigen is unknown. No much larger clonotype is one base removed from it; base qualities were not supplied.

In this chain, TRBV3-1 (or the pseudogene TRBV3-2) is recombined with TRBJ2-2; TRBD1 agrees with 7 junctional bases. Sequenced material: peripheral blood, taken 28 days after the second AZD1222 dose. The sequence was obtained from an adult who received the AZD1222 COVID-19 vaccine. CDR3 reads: CASSFTRGRTGELFF. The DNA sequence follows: TGTGCCAGCAGCTTTACTAGGGGGCGAACCGGGGAGCTGTTTTTT.